These 15 T cell receptor beta chains originate from one sample sequenced in a study of response to subunit inactivated influenza vaccine. TCRdb recomputed calls from the RT-PCR reads with MiXCR, one row per CDR3 protein. The data hold around 530,000 distinct CDR3 sequences, with 12% observed a single time. The sample was PBMCs from blood, taken on the day of vaccination. The receptors shown here come from a man aged 50-59 years who received an inactivated influenza vaccine.

The CDR3, as DNA: TGTGCCAGCAGCTCGTATATGGCGGGGGGGCCGTACGAGCAGTACTTC. The encoded protein is CASSSYMAGGPYEQYF. The rearrangement uses TRBV7-2 and TRBJ2-7; 9 positions agree with TRBD2. CDR3 length: 16 residues. V trimming: 4 bases; J trimming: 4 bases; junction bases outside the gene matches: 11. Germline CDR1 reads SGHTA; CDR2 reads FQGNSA.

Ten or more counts support this clonotype. The genes are TRBV6-1 and TRBJ1-5; D gene ambiguous. V lost 6 bases and J 0 bases, leaving 12 bases between the germline ends. CDR3 length equals 15 residues. Germline values: CDR1 MNHNS, CDR2 SASEGT. CDR3 DNA sequence: TGTGCCAGCAGGGAAAGACAATATAGCAATCAGCCCCAGCATTTT. This translates into CASRERQYSNQPQHF.

This clonotype was counted between two and nine times. This rearrangement joins TRBV4-2 to TRBJ2-1; TRBD2 matches at 9 bases. The CDR3 runs 16 residues. Germline V CDR1 and CDR2: LGHNA, YNFKEQ. With V trimmed by 0 bases and J by 4 bases, 4 bases remained unmatched. CDR3 protein: CASSQEPAGGYNEQFF. CDR3 nucleotides: TGTGCCAGCAGCCAAGAACCAGCGGGGGGTTACAATGAGCAGTTCTTC.

The rearrangement links TRBV7-8 to TRBJ2-5; D perhaps matches TRBD2 (5 bases). The CDR3 runs to 15 residues. The V and J ends lost 1 base and 4 bases respectively, with 13 bases between them. Germline lookup yields CDR1 SGHVS and CDR2 FQNEAQ. The CDR3 DNA follows: TGTGCCAGCAGCTTAGGAGCTAGCTGGGCAGAGACCCAGTACTTC. It translates to CASSLGASWAETQYF.

There are many counts of this clonotype. The J gene is TRBJ2-1, the V gene TRBV5-8; D not certain. From germline, CDR1 is SGHTS and CDR2 YDEGEE. This CDR3 region has 11 residues. Trimming removed 2 bases at V and 12 bases at J, with 9 bases between. The CDR3 nucleotides read TGTGCCAGCAGCTTCGTGAAAGTGCAGTTCTTC. This translates into CASSFVKVQFF.

This clonotype was seen ten or more times. This chain links TRBV27 with TRBJ2-5; 7 bases are shared with TRBD1. Trimming at V came to 6 bases and at J to 2 bases, leaving 6 bases not matched to a gene. Germline CDR1 MNHEY, CDR2 SMNVEV (reference sequence). This CDR3 is built from 14 residues. The chain's CDR3 is CASSLTGIQETQYF. The DNA for the CDR3 is TGTGCCAGCAGCCTGACAGGGATACAAGAGACCCAGTACTTC.

This chain connects TRBV20-1 to TRBJ2-7; possible D gene TRBD1, 5 bases. Trimming left V 6 bases short and J 0 bases short, with 15 bases between. Germline values: CDR1 DFQATT, CDR2 SNEGSKA (reference sequence). The CDR3 is 14 residues long. This CDR3 reads CSAPPGSSSYEQYF. The CDR3 DNA reads as TGCAGTGCCCCTCCAGGGTCCAGCTCCTACGAGCAGTACTTC.

This sequence joins TRBV10-3 and TRBJ2-3; the D is unclear. The CDR3 spans 16 residues. With 1 base removed from V and 2 bases from J, the gap between germline ends came to 13 bases. CDR1 and CDR2 (germline): ENHRY, SYGVKD. This CDR3 reads CAISEWKDLFTDTQYF. The CDR3 DNA reads TGTGCCATCAGTGAGTGGAAGGACCTTTTCACAGATACGCAGTATTTT.

The gene calls are TRBV6-1 and TRBJ2-1; 8 nucleotides align to TRBD2. Germline CDR1 MNHNS, CDR2 SASEGT. V was clipped by 6 bases and J by 7 bases; unmatched bases: 8. This CDR3 has 14 amino acids. CDR3 protein: CASSLSGSANEQFF. The CDR3 nucleotides read TGTGCCAGCAGCTTAAGCGGGAGTGCTAATGAGCAGTTCTTC.

This clonotype showed up just a few times. The chain has TRBV4-1 and TRBJ2-7, with D possibly matching TRBD2 (6 bases). CDR3 length: 14 amino acids. Germline CDR1 and CDR2: MGHRA and YSYEKL. The V end was cut by 3 bases, the J end by 6 bases, with 15 bases between. This CDR3 is CASSHQPGESEQYF. The DNA of the CDR3 is TGCGCCAGCAGCCATCAACCGGGGGAGTCCGAGCAGTACTTC.

This rearrangement joins TRBV9 to TRBJ2-7, with D uncertain. The CDR3 is 14 amino acids. Germline V gene data show CDR1 as SGDLS and CDR2 as YYNGEE. Deletions cut 0 bases from V and 3 bases from J, with 10 bases between. The CDR3: CASSVGQNFYEQYF. CDR3 coding DNA: TGTGCCAGCAGCGTAGGTCAGAATTTCTACGAGCAGTACTTC.

The chain uses TRBV30 and TRBJ2-6; a possible D gene is TRBD1 (6 bases). From germline, CDR1 is GTSNPN and CDR2 SVGIG (reference sequence). The CDR3 loop spans 16 amino acids. V was clipped by 3 bases and J by 0 bases, with 12 bases between them. The CDR3, as DNA: TGTGCCTGGAGCAGGGGAACACTCTCTGGGGCCAACGTCCTGACTTTC. Translated: CAWSRGTLSGANVLTF.

Here the CDR3 reads CASSQDDGMNTEAFF. The CDR3 coding sequence is TGCGCCAGCAGCCAAGATGATGGGATGAACACTGAAGCTTTCTTT. This chain connects TRBV4-3 to TRBJ1-1; the D is unclear. Germline V gene sequence: CDR1 LGHNA, CDR2 YSLEER. The CDR3 covers 15 residues. V dropped 0 bases and J dropped 0 bases, with 8 bases sitting between them.

At least ten counts were recorded for this clonotype. V and J are TRBV3-1 and TRBJ1-1; D ambiguous. Germline V lookup: CDR1 LGHDT, CDR2 YNNKEL (reference sequence). This CDR3 has 15 amino acids. V shed 1 base and J shed 4 bases, with 13 bases lying between them. CDR3 nucleotide sequence: TGTGCCAGCAGCCAAGTTATCCCGGTCGGCACTGAAGCTTTCTTT. Protein sequence: CASSQVIPVGTEAFF. Filled out from reference TRBV3-1 and TRBJ1-1, the complete variable domain reads DTAVSQTPKYLVTQMGNDKSIKCEQNLGHDTMYWYKQDSKKFLKIMFSYNNKELIINETVPNRFSPKSPDKAHLNLHINSLELGDSAVYFCASSQVIPVGTEAFFGQGTRLTVV.

J is TRBJ2-3 and V is TRBV20-1; 13 nucleotides line up with TRBD2. This CDR3 comprises 13 residues. The V gene's germline CDR1 is DFQATT and CDR2 SNEGSKA (reference sequence). V was clipped by 6 bases and J by 5 bases; unmatched bases: 2. In DNA, the CDR3 is TGCAGTGCCACTAGCGGGGGGGTAGATACGCAGTATTTT. Translation gives CSATSGGVDTQYF.